The 24 T cell receptor beta chains listed next were all sequenced from one sample in a study of shared clonotypes between healthy human individuals (TCRdb year 2020). The library came from the immunoSEQ multiplex PCR assay. The immuneACCESS repertoire file appears here via TCRdb, limited to in-frame rearrangements. These files lack a portion of the clones; in checked studies, under half of the deficit traces to unresolved V genes, and the cause of the others is not known. Within this sample are about 2 million clones, with 85% to 95% of them counted one time only. The top ten clones comprise more than 0.9% of the sample. CD8 naive samples consisted of CD45RO-negative cells that were positively selected for CCR7, yielding a CD45RA+CCR7+ population without TemRA cells. The sequencing input was naive CD8+ T cells sorted from blood. In the paper's terms, the cell subset or site label means: CD45RA+CCR7+. Source of these receptors: a man younger than 30 in good health.

The chain carries TRBV19 and TRBJ1-1; D possibly corresponds to TRBD1 (5 bases). The V end lost 2 bases, the J end lost 3 bases, and 13 bases lay between the germline ends. CDR1 is LNHDA and CDR2 is SQIVND in the germline V gene (reference sequence). The CDR3 contains 15 residues. Here the CDR3 reads CASSIFGTGDTEAFF. The CDR3 nucleotides read TGTGCCAGTAGTATATTCGGGACGGGGGACACTGAAGCTTTCTTT.

Remarks on this clone: This same CDR3 is encoded by further DNA sequences in the sample. The chain employs TRBV5-1 and TRBJ2-6; no firm D call. The germline V gene encodes CDR1 SGHRS and CDR2 YFSETQ. The CDR3 runs to 13 residues. The V gene lost 4 bases and the J gene lost 0 bases, with 2 bases spanning the gap. DNA for the CDR3: TGCGCCAGCAGCCTCTCTGGGGCCAACGTCCTGACTTTC. Protein: CASSLSGANVLTF.

Remarks on this clone: Other DNA sequences in this specimen translate into the identical CDR3. The chain joins TRBV5-1 to TRBJ2-5; 9 bases agree with TRBD2. With V trimmed by 0 bases and J by 5 bases, 5 bases remained unmatched. CDR3 length: 15 amino acids. CDR1 SGHRS and CDR2 YFSETQ come from the germline V gene. The CDR3 region is CASSLEGGGAETQYF. The CDR3 DNA reads as TGCGCCAGCAGCTTGGAGGGCGGGGGGGCCGAGACCCAGTACTTC.

This chain uses TRBV6-5 with TRBJ1-5; D not certain. This CDR3 has 15 residues. Looked up from germline, CDR1 is MNHEY and CDR2 is SVGAGI. V gave up 8 bases and J gave up 0 bases, with 14 bases separating them. For the CDR3, the DNA is TGTGCCAGCGGGCAGATAGGCTATAGCAATCAGCCCCAGCATTTT. Amino acids: CASGQIGYSNQPQHF.

The J gene is TRBJ2-7, the V gene TRBV6-5; D is ambiguous. V was clipped by 0 bases and J by 6 bases, with 9 bases between them. The CDR3 sequence is 13 residues long. Germline assignment: CDR1 MNHEY and CDR2 SVGAGI. The CDR3 coding sequence is TGTGCCAGCAGTTACTCGAATATTGCCGAGCAGTACTTC. It yields the protein CASSYSNIAEQYF.

The J gene is TRBJ2-1, the V gene TRBV6-5; D may match TRBD1 or TRBD2 (5 bases each). From germline, CDR1 is MNHEY and CDR2 SVGAGI. V lost 5 bases, J lost 2 bases, and 13 bases lay in between. This CDR3 is built from 15 residues. This chain's CDR3 is CASSLGAPAYNEQFF. CDR3 in DNA: TGTGCCAGCAGTCTCGGGGCCCCGGCCTACAATGAGCAGTTCTTC.

With respect to this clone: Other DNA sequences in the sample encode the same CDR3. J is TRBJ1-1 and V is TRBV5-6; a weak D match, TRBD1 (5 bases). Germline V gene data show CDR1 as SGHDT and CDR2 as YYEEEE. The CDR3 has 13 residues. V was pared by 3 bases and J by 1 base, with 7 bases between. This CDR3 is CASSSGQNTEAFF. CDR3 bases: TGTGCCAGCAGCTCTGGACAGAACACTGAAGCTTTCTTT.

J is TRBJ2-7 and V is TRBV5-5; D gene unclear. Trimming took 4 bases from V and 4 from J, leaving 9 bases between them. Germline loops: CDR1 SGHKS, CDR2 YYEKEE (reference sequence). The CDR3 sequence is 12 residues long. The CDR3 here is CASSMTQYEQYF. In DNA, the CDR3 is TGTGCCAGCAGCATGACCCAATACGAGCAGTACTTC.

This sequence joins TRBV28 and TRBJ2-7, with 8 nucleotides matching TRBD1. The CDR3 spans 15 residues. The trim removed 7 bases at V and 1 base at J, leaving 9 bases unmatched. Germline V gene lookup returns CDR1 MDHEN and CDR2 SYDVKM. Here the CDR3 DNA reads TGTGCCAGCACCAAAATCGGACAGGGATCCTACGAGCAGTACTTC. Translated, it gives CASTKIGQGSYEQYF.

The V gene is TRBV5-1, the J gene TRBJ2-1; 9 bases align to TRBD2. V was pared by 3 bases and J by 5 bases, with 3 bases of the junction left unmatched. The CDR3 consists of 14 residues. Germline CDR1 SGHRS, CDR2 YFSETQ. The CDR3 reads CASSSSGTNNEQFF. The CDR3 region has the DNA TGCGCCAGCAGCTCTAGCGGGACAAACAATGAGCAGTTCTTC.

V gene TRBV27 combines with J gene TRBJ1-4; weak D call: TRBD1 (5 bases). CDR1 MNHEY and CDR2 SMNVEV come from the germline V gene (reference sequence). The ends were cut back, 1 base at V and 12 bases at J, with 15 bases in the middle. This CDR3 spans 14 amino acids. CDR3 protein: CASSLLTAPGELFF. CDR3 nucleotide sequence: TGTGCCAGCAGTTTATTGACCGCCCCGGGGGAACTGTTTTTT. Filled out from reference TRBV27 and TRBJ1-4, the complete variable domain reads EAQVTQNPRYLITVTGKKLTVTCSQNMNHEYMSWYRQDPGLGLRQIYYSMNVEVTDKGDVPEGYKVSRKEKRNFPLILESPSPNQTSLYFCASSLLTAPGELFFGSGTQLSVL.

Comments on this clone: One end of the junction fails to match germline, which may point to a read error. The CDR3 DNA is TGCGCCAGCTCACAGGGAGATGAGACCCAGTACTTC. This gives the protein CASSQGDETQYF. The chain has TRBV18 and TRBJ2-5, with a weak D call TRBD1 (6 bases). Germline loops: CDR1 KGHSH, CDR2 LQKENI. This CDR3 is 12 amino acids long.

The V and J genes are TRBV4-1 and TRBJ2-7; 9 nucleotides agree with TRBD2. The CDR3 is made up of 17 amino acids. The V gene end was trimmed by 6 bases and the J gene end by 4 bases; junction bases not matched to a gene: 16. Germline values: CDR1 MGHRA, CDR2 YSYEKL. CDR3 nucleotides: TGCGCCAGCAGACCAGAGCCGGGACTAGCATCGGAATACGAGCAGTACTTC. Translated: CASRPEPGLASEYEQYF.

Worth noting for this clone: The same CDR3 arises from other DNA sequences in this sample as well. The CDR3 DNA is TGTGCCAGCAGCTTGGAACTTTCCTACGAGCAGTACTTC. It encodes CASSLELSYEQYF. The chain carries TRBV5-6 and TRBJ2-7; D uncertain. The CDR3 loop spans 13 amino acids. Germline V lookup: CDR1 SGHDT, CDR2 YYEEEE. The V gene lost 0 bases and the J gene lost 1 base, with 5 bases spanning the gap.

V usage is TRBV7-9 and J usage is TRBJ2-5; D is unclear. The germline V and J ends were trimmed by 5 bases and 4 bases, with 14 bases remaining between them. Germline-derived CDR1 and CDR2 are SEHNR and FQNEAQ (reference sequence). There are 14 residues in the CDR3. CDR3 nucleotide sequence: TGTGCCAGCAGCGCTGCCGGCCAAATAGAGACCCAGTACTTC. The encoded protein is CASSAAGQIETQYF.

The CDR3 sequence is CSVESGGAYEQYF. CDR3 sequence (DNA): TGCAGCGTTGAGAGCGGGGGGGCCTACGAGCAGTACTTC. The chain links TRBV29-1 to TRBJ2-7; 10 positions agree with TRBD2. The CDR3 runs 13 residues. Trimming cost V 3 bases and J 2 bases; bases outside gene matches: 1. Per the germline V gene, CDR1 is SQVTM and CDR2 is ANQGSEA.

The chain uses TRBV19 and TRBJ2-2; D could derive from TRBD1 or TRBD2 (5 bases each). V was cut by 3 bases and J by 7 bases, with 15 bases left in between. The CDR3 has 15 residues. Germline assignment: CDR1 LNHDA and CDR2 SQIVND (reference sequence). CDR3 amino acids: CASSMAGTVGGELFF. In DNA, the CDR3 is TGTGCCAGTAGTATGGCCGGGACCGTCGGCGGGGAGCTGTTTTTT.

The V call is TRBV6-1, the J call TRBJ1-2; weak D call: TRBD1 (5 bases). CDR1 is MNHNS and CDR2 is SASEGT in the germline V gene. V was trimmed by 5 bases and J by 4 bases, leaving 14 bases between them. The CDR3 is 14 amino acids. The CDR3 sequence is CASSSMGEPYGYTF. CDR3 coding DNA: TGTGCCAGCAGTTCCATGGGGGAACCCTATGGCTACACCTTC.

The chain is built from TRBV5-4 and TRBJ1-1, with 7 bases fitting TRBD1. This CDR3 has 12 amino acids. Germline CDR1 reads SGHNT; CDR2 reads YYREEE (reference sequence). V was pared by 2 bases and J by 8 bases, with 3 bases of the junction left unmatched. The CDR3 nucleotides are TGTGCCAGCAGCTTAAAGACAGGGGAAGCTTTCTTT. Its protein is CASSLKTGEAFF.

The chain has TRBV6-5 and TRBJ2-4; possible D gene TRBD2, 6 bases. Trimming cost V 2 bases and J 9 bases, with 14 bases left between them. The V gene's germline CDR1 is MNHEY and CDR2 SVGAGI. This CDR3 contains 14 residues. DNA of the CDR3: TGTGCCAGCAGTTACACGATTAGCGGCGGCATTCAGTACTTC. Residues: CASSYTISGGIQYF.

The chain couples TRBV7-2 to TRBJ2-3; 7 positions agree with TRBD2. The CDR3 covers 15 residues. The J segment lost 0 bases and the V segment lost 6 bases, leaving 6 bases of the junction unmatched. Germline V gene sequence: CDR1 SGHTA, CDR2 FQGNSA. The CDR3, as DNA: TGTGCCAGCAGGACTAGCAGCTCTAGCACAGATACGCAGTATTTT. As protein: CASRTSSSSTDTQYF.

The J gene is TRBJ1-2, the V gene TRBV6-1; possibly TRBD1 for D (5 bases). CDR1 and CDR2 (germline): MNHNS, SASEGT. The CDR3 is 16 amino acids. V shed 2 bases and J shed 2 bases, with 15 bases lying between them. The CDR3 sequence: CASSEKVDRENYGYTF. CDR3 sequence (DNA): TGTGCCAGCAGTGAAAAGGTAGACAGAGAAAACTATGGCTACACCTTC.

In DNA, the CDR3 is TGTGCCAGCAGCCAAGATGTCGGGACAGGGTTGCCACCCCTCCACTTT. Its protein is CASSQDVGTGLPPLHF. This sequence joins TRBV14 and TRBJ1-6; the match to TRBD1 covers 9 bases. The germline V gene has CDR1 SGHDN and CDR2 FVKESK. The junction had 8 bases not matched to a gene; V was cut back by 0 bases and J by 11 bases. The CDR3 runs to 16 residues.

This chain joins TRBV30 and TRBJ1-2; D ambiguous. Germline-derived CDR1 and CDR2 are GTSNPN and SVGIG (reference sequence). This CDR3 is built from 13 residues. V lost 3 bases and J lost 6, with 14 bases in between. The CDR3 DNA reads as TGTGCCTGGAGAGCCGCAGGCAGAGATGGCTACACCTTC. Translation gives CAWRAAGRDGYTF. Supplemented by reference TRBV30 and TRBJ1-2, the full variable domain reads SQTIHQWPATLVQPVGSPLSLECTVEGTSNPNLYWYRQAAGRGLQLLFYSVGIGQISSEVPQNLSASRPQDRQFILSSKKLLLSDSGFYLCAWRAAGRDGYTFGSGTRLTVV.